Listed below are T cell receptor beta chains from one sample, sequenced in a study of response to subunit inactivated influenza vaccine. TCRdb recomputed calls from the RT-PCR reads with MiXCR, one row per CDR3 protein. The sample holds about 520,000 distinct CDR3 sequences, roughly 27% seen once. The sequences come from CD4+ T cells sorted from PBMCs, collected 5 to 6 days after vaccination. Every receptor here comes from a man aged 45-60 years who received an inactivated influenza vaccine. CDR3s include the opening cysteine and the closing phenylalanine or tryptophan. Each record gives: J gene, V gene, clone size, D gene, CDR3 protein, CDR3 DNA. D genes are given only for firm matches. The size entry is marked missing in some rows and otherwise reads once, few, many or a size class.

TRBJ2-7 | TRBV5-1 | many | TRBD1 | CASSWGQGSSYEQYF | TGTGCCAGCAGCTGGGGACAGGGTAGCTCCTACGAGCAGTACTTC
TRBJ2-3 | TRBV4-3 | NA | NA | CASSLEGAHTDTQYF | TGCGCCAGCAGCCTGGAGGGGGCACACACAGATACGCAGTATTTT
TRBJ2-7 | TRBV6-2/TRBV6-3 | few | TRBD2 | CASSHTRTSGTLKQYF | TGTGCCAGCAGCCACACCCGGACTAGCGGAACCCTCAAGCAGTACTTC
TRBJ2-3 | TRBV6-2/TRBV6-3 | many | NA | CASSYGYGGTDTQYF | TGTGCCAGCAGTTACGGGTATGGTGGCACAGATACGCAGTATTTT
TRBJ2-1 | TRBV10-2 | few | TRBD1 | CASSRGQGTYNEQFF | TGCGCCAGCTCCCGGGGACAGGGCACCTACAATGAGCAGTTCTTC
TRBJ1-5 | TRBV5-6 | few | TRBD1 | CASSKRRTGGNQPQHF | TGTGCCAGCAGCAAAAGGAGGACAGGAGGCAATCAGCCCCAGCATTTT
TRBJ2-7 | TRBV20-1 | NA | TRBD2 | CSAIPGTRFYEQYF | TGCAGTGCTATCCCCGGGACTAGATTCTACGAGCAGTACTTC
TRBJ2-1 | TRBV12-3/TRBV12-4 | NA | TRBD2 | CASGSSGSIGEQFF | TGTGCCAGCGGGTCTAGCGGGAGCATAGGTGAGCAGTTCTTC
TRBJ2-7 | TRBV29-1 | few | TRBD1 | CSAGTGGGVSHEQYF | TGCAGCGCCGGGACAGGGGGCGGTGTGAGTCACGAGCAGTACTTC
TRBJ2-7 | TRBV6-4 | NA | TRBD1 | CASSAAQGSYEQYF | TGTGCCAGCAGTGCCGCACAGGGGTCCTACGAGCAGTACTTC
TRBJ2-2 | TRBV6-1 | NA | NA | CASSEALGELFF | TGTGCCAGCAGTGAAGCGCTGGGGGAGCTGTTTTTT
TRBJ2-3 | TRBV7-2 | NA | TRBD2 | CASSLDGSSGMDTQYF | TGTGCCAGCAGCTTAGATGGTAGTAGCGGGATGGATACGCAGTATTTT